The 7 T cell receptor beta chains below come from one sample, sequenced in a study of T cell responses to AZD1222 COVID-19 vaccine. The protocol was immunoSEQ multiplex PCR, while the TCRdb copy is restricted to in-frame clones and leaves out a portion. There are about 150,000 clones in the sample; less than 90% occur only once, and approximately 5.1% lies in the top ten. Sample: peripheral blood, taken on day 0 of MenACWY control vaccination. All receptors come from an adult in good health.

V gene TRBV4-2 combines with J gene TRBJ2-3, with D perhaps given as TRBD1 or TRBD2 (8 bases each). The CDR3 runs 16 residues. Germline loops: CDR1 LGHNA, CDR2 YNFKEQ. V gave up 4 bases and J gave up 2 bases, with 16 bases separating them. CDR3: CASSPGGTGITDTQYF. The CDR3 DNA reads TGTGCCAGCAGCCCGGGAGGGACAGGTATCACAGATACGCAGTATTTT.

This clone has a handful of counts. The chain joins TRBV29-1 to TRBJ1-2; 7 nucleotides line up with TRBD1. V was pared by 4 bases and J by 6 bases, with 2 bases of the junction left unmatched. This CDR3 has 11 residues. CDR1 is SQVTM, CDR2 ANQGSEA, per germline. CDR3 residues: CSVAGQDGYTF. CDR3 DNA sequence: TGCAGCGTTGCCGGACAGGATGGCTACACCTTC.

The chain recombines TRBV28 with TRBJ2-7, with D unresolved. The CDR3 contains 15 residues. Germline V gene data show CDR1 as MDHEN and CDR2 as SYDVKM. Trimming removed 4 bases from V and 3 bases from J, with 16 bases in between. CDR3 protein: CASSSPDGSSYEQYV. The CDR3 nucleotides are TGTGCCAGCAGTTCCCCCGACGGTTCAAGCTACGAGCAGTACGTC.

CDR3 DNA sequence: TGTGCCAGCAGCACCCCGGGACTCGGCTCCTACGAGCAGTACTTC. This gives the protein CASSTPGLGSYEQYF. This chain connects TRBV11-3 to TRBJ2-7, with a weak D call TRBD2 (6 bases). V gave up 5 bases and J gave up 0 bases, with 14 bases separating them. The CDR3 loop spans 15 amino acids. Germline V lookup: CDR1 SGHNT, CDR2 YENEEA.

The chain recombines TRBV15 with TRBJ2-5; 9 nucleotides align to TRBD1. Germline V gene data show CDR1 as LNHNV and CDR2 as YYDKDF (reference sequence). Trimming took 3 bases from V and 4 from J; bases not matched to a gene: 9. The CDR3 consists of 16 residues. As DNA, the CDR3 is TGTGCCACCAGCAGCCCCGGACAGGGGAGCGGAGAGACCCAGTACTTC. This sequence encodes CATSSPGQGSGETQYF.

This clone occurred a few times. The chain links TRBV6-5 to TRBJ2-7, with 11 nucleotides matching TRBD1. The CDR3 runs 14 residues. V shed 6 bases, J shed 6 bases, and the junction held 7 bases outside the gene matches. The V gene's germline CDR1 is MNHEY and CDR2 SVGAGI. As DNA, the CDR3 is TGTGCCAGCAGCCTTGGACAGGGGGCTGCCGAGCAGTACGTC. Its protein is CASSLGQGAAEQYV.

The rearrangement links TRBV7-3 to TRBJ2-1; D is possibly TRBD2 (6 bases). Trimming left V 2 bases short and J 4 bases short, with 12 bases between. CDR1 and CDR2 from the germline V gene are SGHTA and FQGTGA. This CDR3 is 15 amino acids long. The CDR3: CASSLLLASYNEQFF. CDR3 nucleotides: TGTGCCAGCAGCTTATTACTAGCTAGTTACAATGAGCAGTTCTTC.